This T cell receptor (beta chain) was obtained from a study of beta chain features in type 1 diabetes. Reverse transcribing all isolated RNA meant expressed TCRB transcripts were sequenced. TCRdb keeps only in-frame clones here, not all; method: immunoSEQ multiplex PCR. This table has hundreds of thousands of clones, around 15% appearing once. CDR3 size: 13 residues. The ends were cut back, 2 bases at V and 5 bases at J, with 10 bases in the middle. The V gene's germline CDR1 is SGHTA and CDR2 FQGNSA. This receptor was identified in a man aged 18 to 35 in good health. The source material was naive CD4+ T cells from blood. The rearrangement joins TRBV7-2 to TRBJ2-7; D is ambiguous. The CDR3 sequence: CASSLTRRDEQYF. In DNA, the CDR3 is TGTGCCAGCAGCTTAACAAGAAGGGACGAGCAGTACTTC. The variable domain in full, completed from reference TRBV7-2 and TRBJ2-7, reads GAGVSQSPSNKVTEKGKDVELRCDPISGHTALYWYRQSLGQGLEFLIYFQGNSAPDKSGLPSDRFSAERTGGSVSTLTIQRTQQEDSAVYLCASSLTRRDEQYFGPGTRLTVT.